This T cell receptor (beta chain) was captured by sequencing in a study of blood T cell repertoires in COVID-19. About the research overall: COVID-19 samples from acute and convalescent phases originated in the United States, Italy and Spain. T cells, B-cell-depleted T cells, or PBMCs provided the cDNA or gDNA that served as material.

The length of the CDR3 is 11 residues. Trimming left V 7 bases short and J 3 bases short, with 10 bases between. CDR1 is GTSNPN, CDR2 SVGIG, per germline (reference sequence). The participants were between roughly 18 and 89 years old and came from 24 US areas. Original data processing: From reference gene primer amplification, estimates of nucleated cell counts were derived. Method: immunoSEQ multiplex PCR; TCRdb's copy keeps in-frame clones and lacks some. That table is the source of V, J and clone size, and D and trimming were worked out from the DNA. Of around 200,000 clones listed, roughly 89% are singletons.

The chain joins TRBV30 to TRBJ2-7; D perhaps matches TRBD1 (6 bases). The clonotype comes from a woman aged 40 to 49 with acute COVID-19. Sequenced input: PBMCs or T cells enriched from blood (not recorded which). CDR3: CAYRENYEQYF. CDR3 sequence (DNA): TGTGCCTACAGGGAAAACTACGAGCAGTACTTC.